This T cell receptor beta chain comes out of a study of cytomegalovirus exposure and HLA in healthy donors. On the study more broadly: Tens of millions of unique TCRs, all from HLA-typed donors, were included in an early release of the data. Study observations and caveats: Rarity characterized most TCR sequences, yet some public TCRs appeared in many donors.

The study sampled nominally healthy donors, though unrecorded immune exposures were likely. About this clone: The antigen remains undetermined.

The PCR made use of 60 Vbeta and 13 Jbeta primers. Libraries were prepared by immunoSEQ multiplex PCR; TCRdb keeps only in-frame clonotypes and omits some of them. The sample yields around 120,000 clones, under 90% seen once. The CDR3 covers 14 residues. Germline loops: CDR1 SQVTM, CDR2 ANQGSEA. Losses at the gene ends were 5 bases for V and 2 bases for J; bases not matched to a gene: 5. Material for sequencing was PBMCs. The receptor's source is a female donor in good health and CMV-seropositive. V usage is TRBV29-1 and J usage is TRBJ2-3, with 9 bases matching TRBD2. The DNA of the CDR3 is TGCAGCGTTTTTATAGCGGGGGTCACAGATACGCAGTATTTT. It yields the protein CSVFIAGVTDTQYF.